This TCR beta chain was captured in a study of cytomegalovirus exposure and HLA in healthy donors. Overall study: Earlier, 90 million to 140 million unique TCR beta sequences were recovered from about 200 million T cells by an analysis.

Broader study findings: Presence/absence analyses assumed roughly uniform sequencing depth across donors, which may not hold. Despite most TCR sequences being rare, some public TCRs occurred in many donors. The study put some 160 TCR beta chains on its list as cytomegalovirus-associated.

A note on this clone: Antigen specificity is unknown.

13 Jbeta primers and 60 Vbeta primers were used for the PCR. Libraries were prepared by immunoSEQ multiplex PCR; TCRdb keeps only in-frame clonotypes and omits some of them. The data contain about 190,000 clones, over 75% of them singletons. Germline V CDR1 and CDR2: SGHNT, YYREEE (reference sequence). V shed 2 bases and J 7 bases; nucleotides not matched to a gene: 3. This CDR3 comprises 14 residues. The origin of this receptor is a man aged 18-30 years in good health and CMV-seronegative. Specimen: PBMCs. This sequence joins TRBV5-4 and TRBJ2-7; 13 nucleotides line up with TRBD2. The chain's CDR3 is CASSLLAGGQEQYF. The CDR3 DNA reads TGTGCCAGCAGCTTACTAGCGGGAGGGCAAGAGCAGTACTTC.